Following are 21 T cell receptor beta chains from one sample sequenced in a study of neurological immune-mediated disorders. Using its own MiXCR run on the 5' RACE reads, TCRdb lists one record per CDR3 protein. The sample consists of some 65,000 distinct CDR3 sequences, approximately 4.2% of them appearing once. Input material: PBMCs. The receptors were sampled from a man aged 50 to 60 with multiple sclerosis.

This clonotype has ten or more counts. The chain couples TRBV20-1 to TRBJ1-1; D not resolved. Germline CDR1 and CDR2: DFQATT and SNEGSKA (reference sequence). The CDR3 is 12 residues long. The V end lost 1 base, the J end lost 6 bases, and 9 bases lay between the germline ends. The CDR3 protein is CSARADRAEAFF. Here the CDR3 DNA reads TGCAGTGCTAGAGCGGATCGAGCTGAAGCTTTCTTT.

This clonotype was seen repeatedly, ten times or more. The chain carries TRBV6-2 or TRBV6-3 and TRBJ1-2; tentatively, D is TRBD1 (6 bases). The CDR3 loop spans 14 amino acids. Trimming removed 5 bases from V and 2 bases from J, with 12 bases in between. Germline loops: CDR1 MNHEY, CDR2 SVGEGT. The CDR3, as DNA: TGTGCCAGCAGTGGGGGAACAGGGAACTATGGCTACACCTTC. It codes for CASSGGTGNYGYTF.

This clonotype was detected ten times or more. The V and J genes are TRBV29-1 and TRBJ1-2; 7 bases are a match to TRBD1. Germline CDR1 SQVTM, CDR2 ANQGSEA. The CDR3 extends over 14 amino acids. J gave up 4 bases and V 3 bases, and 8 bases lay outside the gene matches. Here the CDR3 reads CSVDKQGLSYGYTF. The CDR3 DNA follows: TGCAGCGTTGATAAACAGGGGCTTTCCTATGGCTACACCTTC.

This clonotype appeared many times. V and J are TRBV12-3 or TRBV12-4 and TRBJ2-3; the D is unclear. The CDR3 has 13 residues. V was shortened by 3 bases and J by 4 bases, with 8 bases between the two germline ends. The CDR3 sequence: CASSFRGADTQYF. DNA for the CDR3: TGTGCCAGCAGTTTTCGAGGTGCAGATACGCAGTATTTT.

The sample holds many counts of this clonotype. CDR3 in amino acids: CSARDFRSGGDHNEQFF. In nucleotides, the CDR3 is TGCAGTGCTAGAGATTTTAGAAGCGGCGGTGACCACAATGAGCAGTTCTTC. This rearrangement joins TRBV20-1 to TRBJ2-1; D may be TRBD2 (5 bases). The V and J ends lost 0 bases and 5 bases respectively, with 20 bases between them. The length of the CDR3 is 17 residues. Germline CDR1 reads DFQATT; CDR2 reads SNEGSKA (reference sequence).

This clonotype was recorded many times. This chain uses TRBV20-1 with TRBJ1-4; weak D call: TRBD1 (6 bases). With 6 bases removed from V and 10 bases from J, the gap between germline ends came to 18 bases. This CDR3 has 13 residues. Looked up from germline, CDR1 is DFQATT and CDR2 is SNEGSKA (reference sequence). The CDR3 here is CSAGGENGVKLFF. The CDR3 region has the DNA TGCAGTGCAGGGGGGGAAAACGGTGTAAAACTGTTTTTT.

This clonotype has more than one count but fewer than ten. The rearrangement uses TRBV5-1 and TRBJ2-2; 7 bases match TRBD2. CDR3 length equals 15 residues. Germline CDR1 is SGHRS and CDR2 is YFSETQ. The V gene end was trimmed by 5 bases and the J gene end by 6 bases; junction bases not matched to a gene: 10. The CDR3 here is CASSLEARGAGELFF. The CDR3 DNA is TGCGCCAGCAGTCTTGAGGCCCGGGGGGCCGGGGAGCTGTTTTTT.

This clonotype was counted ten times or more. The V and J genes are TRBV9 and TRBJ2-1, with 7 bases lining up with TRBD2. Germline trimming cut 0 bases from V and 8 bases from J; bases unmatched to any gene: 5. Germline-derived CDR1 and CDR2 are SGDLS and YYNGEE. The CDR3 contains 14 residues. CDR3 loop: CASSVATSLDEQFF. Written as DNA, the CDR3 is TGTGCCAGCAGCGTAGCGACTAGCCTGGATGAGCAGTTCTTC. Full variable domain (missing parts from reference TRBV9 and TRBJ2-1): DSGVTQTPKHLITATGQRVTLRCSPRSGDLSVYWYQQSLDQGLQFLIQYYNGEERAKGNILERFSAQQFPDLHSELNLSSLELGDSALYFCASSVATSLDEQFFGPGTRLTVL.

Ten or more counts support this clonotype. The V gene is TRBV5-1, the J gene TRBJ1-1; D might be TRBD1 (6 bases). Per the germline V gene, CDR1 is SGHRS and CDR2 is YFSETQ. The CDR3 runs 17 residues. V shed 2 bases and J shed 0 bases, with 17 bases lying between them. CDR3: CASSFQAQTGLNTEAFF. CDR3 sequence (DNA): TGCGCCAGCAGCTTCCAAGCCCAGACAGGATTGAACACTGAAGCTTTCTTT. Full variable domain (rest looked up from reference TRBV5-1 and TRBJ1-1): KAGVTQTPRYLIKTRGQQVTLSCSPISGHRSVSWYQQTPGQGLQFLFEYFSETQRNKGNFPGRFSGRQFSNSRSEMNVSTLELGDSALYLCASSFQAQTGLNTEAFFGQGTRLTVV.

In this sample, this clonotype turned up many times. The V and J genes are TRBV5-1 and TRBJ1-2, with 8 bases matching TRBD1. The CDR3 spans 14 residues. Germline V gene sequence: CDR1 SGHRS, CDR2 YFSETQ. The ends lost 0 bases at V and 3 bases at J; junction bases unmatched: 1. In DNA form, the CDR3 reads TGCGCCAGCAGCTTGGGGACAGGGTACTATGGCTACACCTTC. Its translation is CASSLGTGYYGYTF.

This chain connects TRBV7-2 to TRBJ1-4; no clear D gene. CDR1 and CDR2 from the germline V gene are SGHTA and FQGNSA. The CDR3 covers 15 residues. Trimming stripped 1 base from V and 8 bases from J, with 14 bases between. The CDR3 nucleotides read TGTGCCAGCAGCTTAGTGTCTAGTCGAGGAGAAAAACTGTTTTTT. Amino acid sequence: CASSLVSSRGEKLFF.

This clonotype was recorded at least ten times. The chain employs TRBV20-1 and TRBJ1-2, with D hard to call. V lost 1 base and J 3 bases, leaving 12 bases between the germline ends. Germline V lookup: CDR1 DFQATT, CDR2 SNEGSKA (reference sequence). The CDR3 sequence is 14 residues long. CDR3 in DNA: TGCAGTGCTAGAGTTTCGGGCAGTTACTATGGCTACACCTTC. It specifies CSARVSGSYYGYTF.

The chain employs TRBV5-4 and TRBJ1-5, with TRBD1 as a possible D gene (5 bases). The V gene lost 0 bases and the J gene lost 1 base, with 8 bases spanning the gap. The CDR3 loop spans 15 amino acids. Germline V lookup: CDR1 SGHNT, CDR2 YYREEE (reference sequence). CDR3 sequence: CASSLGGESNQPQHF. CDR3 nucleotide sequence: TGTGCCAGCAGCTTGGGAGGGGAAAGCAATCAGCCCCAGCATTTT.

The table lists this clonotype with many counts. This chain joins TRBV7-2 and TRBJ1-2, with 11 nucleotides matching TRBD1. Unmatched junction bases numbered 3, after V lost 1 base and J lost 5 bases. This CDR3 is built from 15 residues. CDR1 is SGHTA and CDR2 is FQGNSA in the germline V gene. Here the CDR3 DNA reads TGTGCCAGCAGCTTAGGAGGGACAGGGGGTTATGGCTACACCTTC. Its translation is CASSLGGTGGYGYTF.

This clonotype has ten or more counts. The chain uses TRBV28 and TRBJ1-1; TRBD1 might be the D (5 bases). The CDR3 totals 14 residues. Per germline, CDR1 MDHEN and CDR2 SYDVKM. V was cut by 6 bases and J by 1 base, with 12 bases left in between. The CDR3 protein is CASSLGRRNTEAFF. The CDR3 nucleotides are TGTGCCAGCAGCCTGGGACGGAGGAACACTGAAGCTTTCTTT.

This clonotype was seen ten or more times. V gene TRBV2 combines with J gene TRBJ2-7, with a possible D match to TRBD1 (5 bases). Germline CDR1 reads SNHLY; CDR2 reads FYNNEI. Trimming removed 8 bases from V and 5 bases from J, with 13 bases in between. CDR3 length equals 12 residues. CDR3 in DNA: TGTGCCAGCCGGGCAGGGTCCCACGAGCAGTACGTC. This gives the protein CASRAGSHEQYV.

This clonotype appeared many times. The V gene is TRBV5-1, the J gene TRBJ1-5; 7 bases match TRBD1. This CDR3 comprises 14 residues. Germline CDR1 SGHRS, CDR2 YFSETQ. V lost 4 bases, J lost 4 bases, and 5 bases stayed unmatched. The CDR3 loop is CASSPGTENQPQHF. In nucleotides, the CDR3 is TGCGCCAGCAGCCCTGGGACAGAGAATCAGCCCCAGCATTTT.

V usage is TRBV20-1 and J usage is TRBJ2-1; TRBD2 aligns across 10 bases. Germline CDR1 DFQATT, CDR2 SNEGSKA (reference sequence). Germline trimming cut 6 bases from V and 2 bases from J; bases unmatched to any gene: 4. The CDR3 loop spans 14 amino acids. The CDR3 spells CSANSGGAYNEQFF. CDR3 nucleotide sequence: TGCAGTGCCAACAGCGGGGGGGCCTACAATGAGCAGTTCTTC.

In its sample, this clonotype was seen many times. The CDR3 DNA is TGTGCCAGCAGCGACGGGGGGGCCTACAATGAGCAGTTCTTC. As protein: CASSDGGAYNEQFF. The chain has TRBV7-3 and TRBJ2-1, with 8 positions matching TRBD2. With 5 bases clipped from V and 2 bases from J, the junction kept 2 bases outside the gene matches. The CDR3 is made up of 14 amino acids. The germline V gene has CDR1 SGHTA and CDR2 FQGTGA.

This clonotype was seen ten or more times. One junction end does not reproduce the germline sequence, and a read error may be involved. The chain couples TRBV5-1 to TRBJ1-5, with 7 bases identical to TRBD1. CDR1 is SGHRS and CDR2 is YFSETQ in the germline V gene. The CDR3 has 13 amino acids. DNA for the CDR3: TGCGCCAGCAGCCGGACAGGCAATCAGCCCCAGAATTTT. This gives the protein CASSRTGNQPQNF. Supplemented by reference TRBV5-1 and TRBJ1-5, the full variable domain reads KAGVTQTPRYLIKTRGQQVTLSCSPISGHRSVSWYQQTPGQGLQFLFEYFSETQRNKGNFPGRFSGRQFSNSRSEMNVSTLELGDSALYLCASSRTGNQPQNFGDGTRLSIL.

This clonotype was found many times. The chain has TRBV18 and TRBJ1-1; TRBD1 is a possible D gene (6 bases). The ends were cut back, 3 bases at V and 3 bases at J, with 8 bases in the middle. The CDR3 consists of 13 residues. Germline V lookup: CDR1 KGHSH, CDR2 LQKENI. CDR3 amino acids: CASSPRQDTEAFF. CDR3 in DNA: TGTGCCAGCTCACCGAGACAGGACACTGAAGCTTTCTTT.